The clone carrying this T cell receptor beta chain was observed a handful of times. The sample comes from a study of T-cell reconstitution after alpha-beta-depleted transplantation in children. The length of the CDR3 is 15 residues. In germline, CDR1 is SGHDT, CDR2 YYEEEE. V was cut by 6 bases and J by 6 bases, with 19 bases left in between. Library preparation (for TCRbeta) was performed with unique molecular identifiers. TCRdb passed the PCR reads through MiXCR, listing each CDR3 protein once. The sample gives approximately 400,000 distinct CDR3 sequences, roughly 15% of which show up once; less than 30% is in the top ten.

The rearrangement joins TRBV5-6 to TRBJ2-4; TRBD2 is a possible D gene (5 bases). This material consisted of PBMCs, mostly from graft donor cells, taken 360 days after TCRalphabeta/CD19-depleted stem cell transplant. The receptor's source is a boy under two years old who had a stem cell transplant for Wiskott-Aldrich syndrome, so the T cells may come from the graft donor. The chain's CDR3 is CASTLAYGGRNIQYF. The CDR3 region has the DNA TGTGCCAGCACCCTAGCTTATGGCGGAAGAAACATTCAGTACTTC.